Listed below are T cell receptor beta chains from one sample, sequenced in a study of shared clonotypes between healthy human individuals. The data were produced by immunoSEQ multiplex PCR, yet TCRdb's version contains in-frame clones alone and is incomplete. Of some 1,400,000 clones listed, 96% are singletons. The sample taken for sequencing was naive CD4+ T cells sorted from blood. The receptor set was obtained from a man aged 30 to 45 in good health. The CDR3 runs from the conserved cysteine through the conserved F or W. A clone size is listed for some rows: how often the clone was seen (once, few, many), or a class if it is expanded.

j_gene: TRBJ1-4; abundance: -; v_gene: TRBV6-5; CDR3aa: CASSFRATNEKLFF
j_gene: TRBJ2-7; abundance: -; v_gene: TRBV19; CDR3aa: CATQGLAGGTYEQYF
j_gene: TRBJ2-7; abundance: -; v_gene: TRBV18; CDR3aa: CASSPLGLAYEQYF
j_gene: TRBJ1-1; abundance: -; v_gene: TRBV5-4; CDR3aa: CASSTPYTEAFF
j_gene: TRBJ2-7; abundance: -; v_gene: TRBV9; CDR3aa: CASSVAGQGFYEQYF
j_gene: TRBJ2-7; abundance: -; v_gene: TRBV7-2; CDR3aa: CASSLLAGPSYEQYF
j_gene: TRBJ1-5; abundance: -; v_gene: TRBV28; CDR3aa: CASSYLDRDQPQHF
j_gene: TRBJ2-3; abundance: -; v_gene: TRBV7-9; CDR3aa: CASSLDGGLSTDTQYF
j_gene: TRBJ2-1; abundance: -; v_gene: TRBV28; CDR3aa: CASSLKGRPLSYNEQFF
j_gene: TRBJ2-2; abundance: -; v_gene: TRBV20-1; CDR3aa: CSARRPGELFF
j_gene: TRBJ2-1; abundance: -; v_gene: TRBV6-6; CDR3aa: CASSDSGLVGGEQFF
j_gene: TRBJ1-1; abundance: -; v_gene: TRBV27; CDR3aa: CASSLQVRTEAFF
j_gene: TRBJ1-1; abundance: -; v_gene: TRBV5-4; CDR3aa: CASSLRQANTEAFF
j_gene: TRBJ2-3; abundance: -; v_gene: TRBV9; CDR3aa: CASSVDRADTQYF
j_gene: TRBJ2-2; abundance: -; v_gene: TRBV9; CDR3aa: CASSPRTRGVPGELFF
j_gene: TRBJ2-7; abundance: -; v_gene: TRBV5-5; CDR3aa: CASSLRGLADTYEQYF
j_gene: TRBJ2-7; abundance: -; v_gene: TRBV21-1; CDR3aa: CASIRDRSYEQYF
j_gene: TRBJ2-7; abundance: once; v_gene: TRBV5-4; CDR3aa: CASSSRDRDYEQYF
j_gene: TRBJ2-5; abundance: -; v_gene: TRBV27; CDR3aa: CASSVQGWETQYF
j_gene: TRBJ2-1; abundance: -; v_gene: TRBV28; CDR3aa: CASSLIGTVVPEQFF
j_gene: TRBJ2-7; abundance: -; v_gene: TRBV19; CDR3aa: CASSRTRDRYEQYF
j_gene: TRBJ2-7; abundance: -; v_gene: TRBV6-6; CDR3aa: CASSYSADRLQYF
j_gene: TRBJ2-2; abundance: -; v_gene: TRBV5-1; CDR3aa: CASSRISSALNTGELFF
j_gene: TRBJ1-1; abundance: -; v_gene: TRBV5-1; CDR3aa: CASSLGRPNTEAFF
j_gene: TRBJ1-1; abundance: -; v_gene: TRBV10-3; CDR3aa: CAISSQKNTEAFF
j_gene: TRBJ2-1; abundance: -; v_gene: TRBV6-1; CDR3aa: CASSEQGAGTYNEQFF
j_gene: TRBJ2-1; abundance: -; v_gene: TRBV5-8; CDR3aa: CASSLGVQSSYNEQFF
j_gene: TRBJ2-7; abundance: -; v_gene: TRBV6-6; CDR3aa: CASSYYGTGNFHEQYF
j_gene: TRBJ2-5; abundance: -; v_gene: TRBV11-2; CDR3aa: CATSTGGSKETQYF
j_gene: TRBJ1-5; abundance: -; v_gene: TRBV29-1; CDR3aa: CSAAQGAGNQPQHF
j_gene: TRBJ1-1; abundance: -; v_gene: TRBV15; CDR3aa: CATSRVAGSAEAFF
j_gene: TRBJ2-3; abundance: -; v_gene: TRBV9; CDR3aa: CASSVGGLAPDTQYF
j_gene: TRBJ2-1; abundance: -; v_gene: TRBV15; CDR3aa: CATSARLAGSLEQFF
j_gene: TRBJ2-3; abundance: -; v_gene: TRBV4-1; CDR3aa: CASSIGQGVRTDTQYF
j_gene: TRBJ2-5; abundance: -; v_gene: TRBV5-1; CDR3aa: CASSLGTPQETQYF
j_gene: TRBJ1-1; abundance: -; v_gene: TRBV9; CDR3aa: CASSVQGRTEAFF
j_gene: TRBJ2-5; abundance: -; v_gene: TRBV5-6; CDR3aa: CASSLGFGGAVKTQYF
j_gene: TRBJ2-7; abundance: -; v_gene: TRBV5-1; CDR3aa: CASSTRGYEQYF
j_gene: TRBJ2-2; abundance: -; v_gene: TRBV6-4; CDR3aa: CASSQDRGYSGELFF
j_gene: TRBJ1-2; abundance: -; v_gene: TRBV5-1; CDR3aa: CASSLESYGYTF
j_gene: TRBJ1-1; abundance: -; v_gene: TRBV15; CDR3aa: CATLLRGRGTEAFF
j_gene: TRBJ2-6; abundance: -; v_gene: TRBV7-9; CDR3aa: CASSLATGAGANVLTF
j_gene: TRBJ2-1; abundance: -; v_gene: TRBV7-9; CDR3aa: CASSPGRTTYNEQFF
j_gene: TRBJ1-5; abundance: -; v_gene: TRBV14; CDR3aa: CASSQDGNQPQHF
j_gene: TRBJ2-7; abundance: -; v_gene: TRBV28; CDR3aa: CASGGGDSPLEQYF
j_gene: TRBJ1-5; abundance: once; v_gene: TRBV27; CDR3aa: CASSRLSGTGQPQHF
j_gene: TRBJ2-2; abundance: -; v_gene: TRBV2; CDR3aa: CASSEEGRLGELFF
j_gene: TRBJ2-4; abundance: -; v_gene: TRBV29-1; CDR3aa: CSVEDRRGSVRDIQYF
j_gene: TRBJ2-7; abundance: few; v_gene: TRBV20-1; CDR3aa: CSASSYEQYF
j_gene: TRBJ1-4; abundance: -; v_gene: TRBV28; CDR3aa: CASSLWDSREKLFF
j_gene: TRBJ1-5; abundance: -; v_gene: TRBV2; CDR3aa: CASSRQVSNQPQHF
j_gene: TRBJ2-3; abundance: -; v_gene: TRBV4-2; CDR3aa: CASSQGTSGVSLTDTQYF
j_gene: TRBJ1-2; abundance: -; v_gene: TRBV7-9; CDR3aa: CASSLTPNYGYTF